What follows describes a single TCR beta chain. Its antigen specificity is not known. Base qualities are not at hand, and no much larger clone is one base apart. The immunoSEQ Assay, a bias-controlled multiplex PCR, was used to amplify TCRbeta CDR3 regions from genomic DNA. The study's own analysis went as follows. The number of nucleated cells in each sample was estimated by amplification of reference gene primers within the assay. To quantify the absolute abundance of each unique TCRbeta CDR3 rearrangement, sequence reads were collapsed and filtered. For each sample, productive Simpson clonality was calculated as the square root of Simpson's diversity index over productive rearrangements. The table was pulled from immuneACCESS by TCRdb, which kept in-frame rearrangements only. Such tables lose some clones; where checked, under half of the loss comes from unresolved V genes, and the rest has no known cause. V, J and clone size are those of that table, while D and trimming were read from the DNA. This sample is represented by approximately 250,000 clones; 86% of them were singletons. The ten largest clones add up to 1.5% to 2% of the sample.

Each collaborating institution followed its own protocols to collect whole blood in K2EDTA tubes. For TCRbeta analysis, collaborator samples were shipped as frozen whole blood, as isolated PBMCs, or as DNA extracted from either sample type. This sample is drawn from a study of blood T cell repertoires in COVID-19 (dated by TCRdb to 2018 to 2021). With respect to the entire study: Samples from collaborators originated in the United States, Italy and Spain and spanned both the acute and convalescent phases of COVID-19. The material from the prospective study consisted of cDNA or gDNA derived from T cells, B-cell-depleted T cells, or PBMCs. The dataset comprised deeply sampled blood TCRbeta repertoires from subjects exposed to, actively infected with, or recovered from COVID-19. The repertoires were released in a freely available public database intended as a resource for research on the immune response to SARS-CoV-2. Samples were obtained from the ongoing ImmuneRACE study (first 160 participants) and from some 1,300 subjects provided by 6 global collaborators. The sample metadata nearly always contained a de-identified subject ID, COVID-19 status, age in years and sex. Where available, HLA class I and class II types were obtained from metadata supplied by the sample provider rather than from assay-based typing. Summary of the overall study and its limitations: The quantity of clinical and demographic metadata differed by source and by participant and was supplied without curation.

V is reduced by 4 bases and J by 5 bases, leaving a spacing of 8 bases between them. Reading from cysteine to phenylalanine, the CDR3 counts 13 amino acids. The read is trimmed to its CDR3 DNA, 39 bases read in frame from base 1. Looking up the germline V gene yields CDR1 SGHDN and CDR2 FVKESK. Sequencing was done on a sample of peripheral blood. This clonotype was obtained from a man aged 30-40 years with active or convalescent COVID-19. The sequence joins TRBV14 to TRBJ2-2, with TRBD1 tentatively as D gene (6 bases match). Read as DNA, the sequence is TGTGCCAGCAGCCCCCAGGGGACCGGGGAGCTGTTTTTT. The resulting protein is CASSPQGTGELFF.